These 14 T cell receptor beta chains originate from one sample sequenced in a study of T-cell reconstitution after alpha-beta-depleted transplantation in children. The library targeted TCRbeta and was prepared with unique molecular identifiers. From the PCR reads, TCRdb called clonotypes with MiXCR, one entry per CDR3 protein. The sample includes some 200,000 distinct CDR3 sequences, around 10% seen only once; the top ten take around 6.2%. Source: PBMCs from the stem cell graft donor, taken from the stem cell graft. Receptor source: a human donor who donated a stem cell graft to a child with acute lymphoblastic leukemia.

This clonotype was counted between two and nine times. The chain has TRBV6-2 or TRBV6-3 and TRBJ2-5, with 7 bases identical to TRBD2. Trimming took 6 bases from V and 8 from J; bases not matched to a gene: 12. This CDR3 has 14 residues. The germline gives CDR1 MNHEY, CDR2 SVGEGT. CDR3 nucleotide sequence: TGTGCCAGCAGCCTTGGACTAGTGGCCCCCACCCAGTACTTC. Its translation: CASSLGLVAPTQYF.

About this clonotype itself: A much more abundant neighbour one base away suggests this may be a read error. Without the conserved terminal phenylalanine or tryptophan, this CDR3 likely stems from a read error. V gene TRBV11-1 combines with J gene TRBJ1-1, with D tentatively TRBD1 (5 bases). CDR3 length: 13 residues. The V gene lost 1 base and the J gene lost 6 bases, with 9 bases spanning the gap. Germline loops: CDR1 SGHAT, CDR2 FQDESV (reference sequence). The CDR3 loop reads CASSLGVGAEAFC. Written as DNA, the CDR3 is TGTGCCAGCAGCTTAGGGGTAGGGGCTGAAGCTTTCTGT.

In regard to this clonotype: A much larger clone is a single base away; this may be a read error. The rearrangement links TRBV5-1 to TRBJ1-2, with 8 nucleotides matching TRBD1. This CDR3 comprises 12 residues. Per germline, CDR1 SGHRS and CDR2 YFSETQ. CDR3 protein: CDSSIDRGGYTF. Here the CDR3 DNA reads TGCGACAGCAGCATTGACAGGGGTGGCTACACCTTC. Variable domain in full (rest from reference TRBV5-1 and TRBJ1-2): KAGVTQTPRYLIKTRGQQVTLSCSPISGHRSVSWYQQTPGQGLQFLFEYFSETQRNKGNFPGRFSGRQFSNSRSEMNVSTLELGDSALYLCDSSIDRGGYTFGSGTRLTVV.

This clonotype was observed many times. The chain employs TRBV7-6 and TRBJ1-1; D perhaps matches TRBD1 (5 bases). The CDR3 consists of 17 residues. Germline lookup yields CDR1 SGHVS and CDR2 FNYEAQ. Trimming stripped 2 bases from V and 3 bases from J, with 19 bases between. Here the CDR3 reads CASSLRGERALDTEAFF. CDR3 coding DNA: TGTGCCAGCAGCTTACGAGGGGAAAGGGCGTTGGACACTGAAGCTTTCTTT.

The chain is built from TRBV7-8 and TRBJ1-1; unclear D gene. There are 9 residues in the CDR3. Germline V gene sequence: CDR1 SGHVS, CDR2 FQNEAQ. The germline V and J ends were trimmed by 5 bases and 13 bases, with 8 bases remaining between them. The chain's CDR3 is CASSLEGFF. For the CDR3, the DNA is TGTGCCAGCAGCCTAGAGGGTTTCTTT.

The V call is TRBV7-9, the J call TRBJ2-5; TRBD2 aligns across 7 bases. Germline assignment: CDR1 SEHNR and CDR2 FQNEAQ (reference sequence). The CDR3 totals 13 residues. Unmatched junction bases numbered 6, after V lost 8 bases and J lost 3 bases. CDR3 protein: CASFGGVEETQYF. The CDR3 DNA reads TGTGCCAGCTTTGGGGGGGTTGAAGAGACCCAGTACTTC.

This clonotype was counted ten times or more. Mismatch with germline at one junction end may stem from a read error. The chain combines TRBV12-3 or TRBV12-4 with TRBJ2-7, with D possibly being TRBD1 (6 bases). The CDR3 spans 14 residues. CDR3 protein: CASSLGYRVAEQYF. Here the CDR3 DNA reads TGTGCCAGCAGCTTAGGGTACAGGGTTGCCGAGCAGTACTTC.

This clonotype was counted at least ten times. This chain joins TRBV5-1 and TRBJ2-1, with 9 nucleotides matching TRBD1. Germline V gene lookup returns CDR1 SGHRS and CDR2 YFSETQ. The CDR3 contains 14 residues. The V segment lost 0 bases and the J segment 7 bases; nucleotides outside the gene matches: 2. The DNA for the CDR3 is TGCGCCAGCAGCTTGGTGGACAGGGGTAATGAGCAGTTCTTC. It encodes CASSLVDRGNEQFF.

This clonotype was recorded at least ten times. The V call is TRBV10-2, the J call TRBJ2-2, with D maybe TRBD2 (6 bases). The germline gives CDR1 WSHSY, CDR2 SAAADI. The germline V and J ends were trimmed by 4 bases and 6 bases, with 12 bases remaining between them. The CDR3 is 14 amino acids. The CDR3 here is CASSGDSSAGELFF. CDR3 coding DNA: TGCGCCAGCAGTGGGGACTCCAGTGCCGGGGAGCTGTTTTTT.

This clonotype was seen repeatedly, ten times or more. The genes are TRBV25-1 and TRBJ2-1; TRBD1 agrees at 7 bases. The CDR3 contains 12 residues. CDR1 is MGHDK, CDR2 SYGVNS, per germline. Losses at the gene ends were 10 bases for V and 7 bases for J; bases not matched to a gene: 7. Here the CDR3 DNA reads TGTGCCATCCGACAGGGTTTGAATGAGCAGTTCTTC. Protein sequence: CAIRQGLNEQFF.

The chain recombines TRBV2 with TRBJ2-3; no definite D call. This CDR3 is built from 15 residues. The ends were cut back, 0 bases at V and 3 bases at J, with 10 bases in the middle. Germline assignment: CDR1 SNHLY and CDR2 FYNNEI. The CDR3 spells CASSEAGTITDTQYF. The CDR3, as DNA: TGTGCCAGCAGTGAAGCGGGCACTATAACAGATACGCAGTATTTT.

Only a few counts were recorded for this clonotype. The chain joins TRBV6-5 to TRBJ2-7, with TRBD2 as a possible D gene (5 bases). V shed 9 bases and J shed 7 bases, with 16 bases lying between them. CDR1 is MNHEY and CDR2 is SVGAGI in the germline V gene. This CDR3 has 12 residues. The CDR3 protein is CASQTRGTEQYF. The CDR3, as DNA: TGTGCCAGTCAGACACGGGGTACTGAGCAGTACTTC.

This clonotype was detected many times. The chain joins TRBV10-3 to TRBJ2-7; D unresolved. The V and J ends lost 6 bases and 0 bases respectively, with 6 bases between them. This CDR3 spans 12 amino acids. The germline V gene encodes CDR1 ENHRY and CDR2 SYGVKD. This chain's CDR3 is CAISSSSYEQYF. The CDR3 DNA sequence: TGTGCCATCAGCTCGAGCTCCTACGAGCAGTACTTC.

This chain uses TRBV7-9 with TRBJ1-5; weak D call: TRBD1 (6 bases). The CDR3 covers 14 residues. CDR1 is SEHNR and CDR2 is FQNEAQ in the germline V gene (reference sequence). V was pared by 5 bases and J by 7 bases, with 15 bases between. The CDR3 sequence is CASSPGGGPQPQHF. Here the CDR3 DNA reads TGTGCCAGCAGCCCGGGGGGGGGGCCGCAGCCCCAGCATTTT.